This is a list of T cell receptor beta chains from one sample in a study of cytomegalovirus exposure and HLA in healthy donors. Measured with immunoSEQ multiplex PCR; TCRdb has only the in-frame clones, and not every one. The data show approximately 110,000 clones, around 67% seen once. Sequencing was performed on PBMCs. The receptors shown here come from a woman in her 40s in good health and CMV-seronegative. The CDR3 runs from the conserved cysteine through the conserved F or W. The D gene is left open where the match is weak. Clone size is stated in some rows and not others, as once, few, many or a class when expanded.

12	TRBV29-1	TRBD1	NA	TRBJ1-5	CSVGQGDQPQHF	TGCAGCGTTGGACAGGGGGACCAGCCCCAGCATTTT
14	TRBV6-5	TRBD2	NA	TRBJ2-7	CASVAGLSSYEQYF	TGTGCCAGCGTAGCGGGTCTCAGCTCCTACGAGCAGTACTTC
13	TRBV2	NA	NA	TRBJ2-1	CASSLDSNNEQFF	TGTGCCAGCAGCCTTGACAGTAACAATGAGCAGTTCTTC
15	TRBV9	NA	NA	TRBJ1-5	CASSLSTGPNQPQHF	TGTGCCAGCAGCCTTTCTACAGGGCCTAATCAGCCCCAGCATTTT
16	TRBV2	TRBD2	few	TRBJ2-5	CASSSPSGSGGETQYF	TGTGCCAGCAGTTCACCTAGCGGGAGCGGGGGAGAGACCCAGTACTTC
15	TRBV13	NA	NA	TRBJ1-6	CASSFRSSYNSPLHF	TGTGCCAGCAGCTTTAGGAGCTCCTATAATTCACCCCTCCACTTT
14	TRBV7-2	TRBD1	NA	TRBJ2-7	CASSLARGRYEQYF	TGTGCCAGCAGCTTAGCCAGGGGGCGCTACGAGCAGTACTTC
17	TRBV10-2	TRBD1	NA	TRBJ1-6	CASRQLQGGSYNSPLHF	TGCGCCAGCCGACAACTACAGGGGGGCTCCTATAATTCACCCCTCCACTTT
12	TRBV5-6	NA	NA	TRBJ1-2	CASSLAPGGYTF	TGTGCCAGCAGCTTGGCCCCCGGGGGCTACACCTTC
16	TRBV5-4	TRBD2	NA	TRBJ2-7	CASSGALAGTSYEQYF	TGTGCCAGCAGCGGGGCCCTAGCGGGGACCTCCTACGAGCAGTACTTC
14	TRBV5-5	TRBD2	NA	TRBJ2-2	CAIQRGWSTGELFF	TGTGCCATCCAGCGGGGGTGGAGCACCGGGGAGCTGTTTTTT
15	TRBV10-3	TRBD2	few	TRBJ2-7	CAISGLAGVPYEQYF	TGTGCCATCAGTGGGCTAGCGGGAGTGCCCTACGAGCAGTACTTC
13	TRBV5-1	NA	NA	TRBJ1-3	CASSRGQGNTIYF	TGCGCCAGCAGCCGAGGACAGGGAAACACCATATATTTT